This T cell receptor beta chain is from a study of cytomegalovirus exposure and HLA in healthy donors. The wider study: HLA-typed donors were the source of tens of millions of unique TCRs held in an early data release.

The study's findings and limits: Indistinguishable V segments such as TRBV6-2 and TRBV6-3 were excluded.

The V gene end was trimmed by 7 bases and the J gene end by 5 bases; junction bases not matched to a gene: 6. Germline values: CDR1 MNHEY, CDR2 SVGAGI. This CDR3 has 13 amino acids. This clone turned up a few times. Its antigen remains unidentified. Primers included in the PCR were 60 Vbeta and 13 Jbeta primers. Libraries were prepared by immunoSEQ multiplex PCR; TCRdb keeps only in-frame clonotypes and omits some of them. The sample consists of about 79,000 clones, around three quarters of them appearing once. Material: PBMCs. The chain uses TRBV6-5 and TRBJ2-3, with 7 bases matching TRBD2. The clonotype originates from a man in his sixties in good health and CMV-seronegative. The CDR3: CASTRAGEDTQYF. In DNA form, the CDR3 reads TGTGCCAGCACTCGCGCGGGGGAAGATACGCAGTATTTT.